The rows below give T cell receptor beta chains drawn from one sample of a study of T-cell reconstitution after alpha-beta-depleted transplantation in children. Each CDR3 protein is one row after TCRdb ran MiXCR on the PCR reads. The sample consists of about 260,000 distinct CDR3 sequences, approximately 10% of them appearing once. Sequencing used peripheral blood, obtained 180 days after TCRalphabeta/CD19-depleted stem cell transplant. The receptors originated from a male patient aged 2 to 9 who had a stem cell transplant for chronic granulomatous disease, so the T cells may come from the graft donor. CDR3s include the opening cysteine and the closing phenylalanine or tryptophan. A D gene is named only where the DNA matches it firmly. A clone size is listed for some rows: how often the clone was seen (once, few, many), or a class if it is expanded.

DNA	CDR3	V	J	D	size
TGCGCCAGCATCCCCCGGACTAGCGGGAGTTCCTACAATGAGCAGTTCTTC	CASIPRTSGSSYNEQFF	TRBV5-1	TRBJ2-1	TRBD2	NA
TGCAGTGCTATCGACGCTGGGGGGGATGAAAAACTGTTTTTT	CSAIDAGGDEKLFF	TRBV20-1	TRBJ1-4	NA	many
TGCAGTGCTAGAGATTGGGTGAGACCGGGACAGGGATCTCACTTT	CSARDWVRPGQGSHF	TRBV20-1	TRBJ1-6	TRBD1	many
TGTGCCAGCAGCTCGATAGCCAGGGGCTTCTACCAAGAGACCCAGTACTTC	CASSSIARGFYQETQYF	TRBV7-9	TRBJ2-5	NA	many
TGTGCCAGCAGTTTCCTGGGAGGGCACGAGCAGTACTTC	CASSFLGGHEQYF	TRBV12-3/TRBV12-4	TRBJ2-7	TRBD2	many
TGCAGTGGGGTCGGGAGAACGGTCTACGAGCAGTACTTC	CSGVGRTVYEQYF	TRBV20-1	TRBJ2-7	NA	many
TGTGCCAGCAGCGAGCCAATAGATGAGCAGTTCTTC	CASSEPIDEQFF	TRBV7-8	TRBJ2-1	NA	many
TGTGCCAGTAGTATGGCGAGTGGACTAGCGGGAGTCAACGAGCAGTACTTC	CASSMASGLAGVNEQYF	TRBV19	TRBJ2-7	TRBD2	many
TGTGCCAGCAATACTAGCCCATGGGACATTCAGCACTTC	CASNTSPWDIQHF	TRBV6-1	TRBJ2-4	NA	NA
TGTGCCAGCAGTTATCAGGGCTACGGGGCCGGGGAGCTGTTTTTT	CASSYQGYGAGELFF	TRBV27	TRBJ2-2	NA	NA
TGTGCCAGCAGTTTGATGGCAACCACAGATACGCAGTATTTT	CASSLMATTDTQYF	TRBV12-3/TRBV12-4	TRBJ2-3	NA	many
TGTGCCAGCTCACCACGGACGGACGGCTACACCTTC	CASSPRTDGYTF	TRBV18	TRBJ1-2	NA	many
TGCGCCAGCAGCGGCCTAGAGACCCAGTACTTC	CASSGLETQYF	TRBV5-1	TRBJ2-5	NA	many
TGTGCCAGCAGCCCGGGGACTAGCGGGAGTCACAATGAGCAGTTCTTC	CASSPGTSGSHNEQFF	TRBV5-4	TRBJ2-1	TRBD2	many
TGTGCCAGCAGTTTAGTGGCGGGGGGGTCAAATGAGCAGTTCTTC	CASSLVAGGSNEQFF	TRBV12-3/TRBV12-4	TRBJ2-1	TRBD2	few
TGTGCCAGCAGCCCGGAGGTAGGGAGGGGAAAGCCCCAGCATTTT	CASSPEVGRGKPQHF	TRBV27	TRBJ1-5	NA	many
TGTGCCAGCAGTTTAGCAGCGTCGGCCATCTACAATGAGCAGTTCTTC	CASSLAASAIYNEQFF	TRBV12-3/TRBV12-4	TRBJ2-1	NA	many
TGTGCCAGCAGTTTAAGGGCTCTACAAGGGGACCCTTGGGAGCAGTACTTC	CASSLRALQGDPWEQYF	TRBV12-3/TRBV12-4	TRBJ2-7	NA	few
TGTGCCAGCAGCCACGATAAGAACTATGGCTACACCTTC	CASSHDKNYGYTF	TRBV16	TRBJ1-2	NA	many
TGCAGTGCTAGCGGGGAAGATACGCAGTATTTT	CSASGEDTQYF	TRBV20-1	TRBJ2-3	NA	many
TGTGCCAGCAGCATTAACGTGGCAGATACGCAGTATTTT	CASSINVADTQYF	TRBV7-2	TRBJ2-3	NA	many